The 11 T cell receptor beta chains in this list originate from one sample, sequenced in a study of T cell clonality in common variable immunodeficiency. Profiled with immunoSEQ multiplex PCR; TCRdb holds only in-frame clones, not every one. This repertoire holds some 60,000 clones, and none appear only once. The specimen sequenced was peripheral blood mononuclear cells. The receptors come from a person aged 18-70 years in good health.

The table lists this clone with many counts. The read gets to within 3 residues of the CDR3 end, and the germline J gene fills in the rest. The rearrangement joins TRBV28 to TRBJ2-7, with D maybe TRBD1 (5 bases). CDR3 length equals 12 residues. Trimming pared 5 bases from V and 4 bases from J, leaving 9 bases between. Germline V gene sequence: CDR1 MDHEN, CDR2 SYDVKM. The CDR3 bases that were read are TGTGCCAGCAGTCAGCAGGGTTACGAG. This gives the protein CASSQQGYE. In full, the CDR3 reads CASSQQGYEQYF.

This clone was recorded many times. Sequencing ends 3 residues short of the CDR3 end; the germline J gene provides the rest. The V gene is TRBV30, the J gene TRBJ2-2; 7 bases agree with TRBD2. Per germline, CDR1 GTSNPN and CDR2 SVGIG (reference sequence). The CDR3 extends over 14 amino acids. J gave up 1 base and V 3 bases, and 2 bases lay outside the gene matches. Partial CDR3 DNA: TGTGCCTGGAGAGTAGCGGGGAACACCGGGGAG. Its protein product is CAWRVAGNTGE. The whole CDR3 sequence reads CAWRVAGNTGELFF.

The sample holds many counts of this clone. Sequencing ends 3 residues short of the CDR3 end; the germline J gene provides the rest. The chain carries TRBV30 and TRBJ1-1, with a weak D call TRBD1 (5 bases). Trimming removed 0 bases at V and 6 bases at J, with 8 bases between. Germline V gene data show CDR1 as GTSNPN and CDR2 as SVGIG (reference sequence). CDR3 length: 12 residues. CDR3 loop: CAWSVGRAEAFF. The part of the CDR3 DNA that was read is TGTGCCTGGAGTGTGGGCAGGGCTGAA.

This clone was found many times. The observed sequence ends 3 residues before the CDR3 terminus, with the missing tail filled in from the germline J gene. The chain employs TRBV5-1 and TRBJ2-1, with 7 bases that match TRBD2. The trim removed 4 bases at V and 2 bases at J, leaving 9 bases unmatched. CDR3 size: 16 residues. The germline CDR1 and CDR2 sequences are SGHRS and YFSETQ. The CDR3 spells CASSPGGGSTYNEQFF. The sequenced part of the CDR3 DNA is TGCGCCAGCAGCCCGGGTGGCGGGAGCACCTACAATGAG.

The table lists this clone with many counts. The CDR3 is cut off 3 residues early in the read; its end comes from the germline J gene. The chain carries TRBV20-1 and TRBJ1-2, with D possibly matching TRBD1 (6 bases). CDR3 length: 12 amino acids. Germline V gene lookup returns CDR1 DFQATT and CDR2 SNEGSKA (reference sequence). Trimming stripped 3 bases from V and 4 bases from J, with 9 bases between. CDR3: CSASFRGYGYTF. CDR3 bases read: TGCAGTGCTAGTTTCAGGGGCTATGGC.

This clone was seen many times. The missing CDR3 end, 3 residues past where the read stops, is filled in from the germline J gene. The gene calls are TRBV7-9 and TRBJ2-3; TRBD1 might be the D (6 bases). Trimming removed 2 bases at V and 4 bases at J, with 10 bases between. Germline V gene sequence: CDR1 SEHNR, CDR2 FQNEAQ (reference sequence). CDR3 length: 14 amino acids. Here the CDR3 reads CASSLSAGADTQYF. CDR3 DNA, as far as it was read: TGTGCCAGCAGCTTATCGGCAGGGGCAGATACG.

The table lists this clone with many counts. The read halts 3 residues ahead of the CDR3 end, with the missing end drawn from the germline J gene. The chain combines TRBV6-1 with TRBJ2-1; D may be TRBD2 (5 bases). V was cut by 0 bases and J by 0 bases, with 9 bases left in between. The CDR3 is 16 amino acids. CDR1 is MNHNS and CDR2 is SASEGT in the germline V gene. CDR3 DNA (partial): TGTGCCAGCAGTGAAGCTGGACTGCGCTCCTACAATGAG. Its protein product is CASSEAGLRSYNE. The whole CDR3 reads CASSEAGLRSYNEQFF.

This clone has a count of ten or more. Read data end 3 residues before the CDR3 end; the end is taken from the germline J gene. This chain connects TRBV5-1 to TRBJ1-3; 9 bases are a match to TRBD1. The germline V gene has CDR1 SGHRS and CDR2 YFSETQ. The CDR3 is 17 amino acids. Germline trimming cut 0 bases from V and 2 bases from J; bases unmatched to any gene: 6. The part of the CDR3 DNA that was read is TGCGCCAGCAGCTTGGGACCCACAGGGGGCACTGGAAACACC. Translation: CASSLGPTGGTGNT. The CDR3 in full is CASSLGPTGGTGNTIYF.

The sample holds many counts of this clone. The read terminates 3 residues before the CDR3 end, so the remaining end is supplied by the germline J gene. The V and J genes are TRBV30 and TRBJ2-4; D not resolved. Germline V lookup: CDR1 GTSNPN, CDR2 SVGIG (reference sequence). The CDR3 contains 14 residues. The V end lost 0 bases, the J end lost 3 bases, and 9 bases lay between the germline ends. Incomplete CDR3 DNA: TGTGCCTGGAGTGTACTCTATCACAAAAACATT. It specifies CAWSVLYHKNI. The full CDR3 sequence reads CAWSVLYHKNIQYF. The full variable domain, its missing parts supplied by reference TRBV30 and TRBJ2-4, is SQTIHQWPATLVQPVGSPLSLECTVEGTSNPNLYWYRQAAGRGLQLLFYSVGIGQISSEVPQNLSASRPQDRQFILSSKKLLLSDSGFYLCAWSVLYHKNIQYFGAGTRLSVL.

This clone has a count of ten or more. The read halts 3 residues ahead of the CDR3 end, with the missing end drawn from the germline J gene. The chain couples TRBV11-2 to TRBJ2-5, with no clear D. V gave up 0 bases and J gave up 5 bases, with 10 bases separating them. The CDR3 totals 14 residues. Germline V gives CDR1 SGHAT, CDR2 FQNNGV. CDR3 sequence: CASSLDRKRETQYF. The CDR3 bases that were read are TGTGCCAGCAGCTTAGATCGTAAAAGGGAGACC.

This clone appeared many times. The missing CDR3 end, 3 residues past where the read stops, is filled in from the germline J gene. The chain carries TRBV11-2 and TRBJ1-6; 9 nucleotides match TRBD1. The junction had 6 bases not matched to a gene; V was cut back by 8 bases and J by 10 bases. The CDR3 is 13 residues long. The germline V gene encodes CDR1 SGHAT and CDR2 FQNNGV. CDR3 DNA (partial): TGTGCCAGCGGGTCGACAGGGGGATCACCC. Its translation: CASGSTGGSP. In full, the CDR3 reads CASGSTGGSPLHF.